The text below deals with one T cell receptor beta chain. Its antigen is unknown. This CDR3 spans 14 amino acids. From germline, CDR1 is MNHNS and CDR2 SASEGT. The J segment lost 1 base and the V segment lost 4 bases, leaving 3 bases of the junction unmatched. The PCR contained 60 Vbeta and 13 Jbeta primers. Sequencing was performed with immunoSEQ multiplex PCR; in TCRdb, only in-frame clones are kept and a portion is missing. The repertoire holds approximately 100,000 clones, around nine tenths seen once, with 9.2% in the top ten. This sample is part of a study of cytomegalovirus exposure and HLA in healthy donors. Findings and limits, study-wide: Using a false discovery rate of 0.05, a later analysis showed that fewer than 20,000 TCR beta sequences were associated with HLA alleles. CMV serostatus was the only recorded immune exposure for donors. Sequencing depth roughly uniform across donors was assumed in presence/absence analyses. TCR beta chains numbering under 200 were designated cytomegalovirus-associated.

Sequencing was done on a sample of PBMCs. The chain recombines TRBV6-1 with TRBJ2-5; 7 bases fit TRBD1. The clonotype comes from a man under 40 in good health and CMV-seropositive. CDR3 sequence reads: CASSVGTAQETQYF. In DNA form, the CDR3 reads TGTGCCAGCAGTGTCGGGACAGCCCAAGAGACCCAGTACTTC.